This TCR beta chain stems from a study of identical twins. The study, taken as a whole, reports: Partial confounding of zero-insertion analyses by invariant MAIT and iNKT cells was possible. Researchers reported weaker excess twin sharing in beta out-of-frame sequences.

Everyone who gave samples was a healthy Caucasian. Of note for this clonotype: Antigen specificity is unknown. At one of its ends the junction is not consistent with the germline gene, which may arise from a read error.

The CDR3 is 17 residues long. Germline CDR1 is MNHNY and CDR2 is SVGAGI (reference sequence). A single record per CDR3 protein comes from TCRdb applying MiXCR to the 5' RACE reads. The sample includes 1.5 million to 2 million distinct CDR3 sequences, around a third of them seen just once. The material sequenced was cord blood. This chain connects TRBV6-6 to TRBJ1-6; 9 nucleotides agree with TRBD1. The sequence was collected from a newborn girl in good health. The CDR3 loop reads CASSYPLGQGRNSPPHF. CDR3 in DNA: TGTGCCAGCAGTTACCCTCTTGGACAGGGGCGTAATTCACCCCCCCACTTT.